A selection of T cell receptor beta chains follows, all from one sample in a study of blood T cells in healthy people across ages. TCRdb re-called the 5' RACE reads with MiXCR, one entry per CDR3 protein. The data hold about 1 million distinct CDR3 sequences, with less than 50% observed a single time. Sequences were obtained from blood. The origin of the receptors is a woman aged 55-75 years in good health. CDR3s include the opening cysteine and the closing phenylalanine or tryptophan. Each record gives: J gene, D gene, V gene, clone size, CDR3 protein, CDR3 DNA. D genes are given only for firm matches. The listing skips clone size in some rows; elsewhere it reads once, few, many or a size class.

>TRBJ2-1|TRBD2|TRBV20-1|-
CSAPSPLAGVYNEQFF
TGCAGTGCACCGTCTCCTCTAGCGGGAGTTTACAATGAGCAGTTCTTC
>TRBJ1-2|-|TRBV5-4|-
CASSLVDRAPVLGYTF
TGTGCCAGCAGCTTGGTCGATAGGGCCCCTGTTCTGGGCTACACCTTC
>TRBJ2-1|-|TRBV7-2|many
CASSLAGNHNEQFF
TGTGCCAGCAGCTTAGCAGGTAACCACAATGAGCAGTTCTTC
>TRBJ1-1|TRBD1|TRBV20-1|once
CSALDRIGTEAFF
TGCAGTGCCCTGGACAGGATAGGCACTGAAGCTTTCTTT
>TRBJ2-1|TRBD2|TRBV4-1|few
CASSPSSGRNNEQFF
TGCGCCAGCAGCCCTTCTAGCGGGAGGAACAATGAGCAGTTCTTC
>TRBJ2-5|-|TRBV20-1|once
CSATLYTGTLYNEQYF
TGCAGTGCCACATTATACACCGGGACCCTCTACAATGAGCAGTACTTC
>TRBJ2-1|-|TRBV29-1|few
CSVEGGPISSYNEQFF
TGCAGCGTTGAAGGGGGCCCAATCAGCTCCTACAATGAGCAGTTCTTC
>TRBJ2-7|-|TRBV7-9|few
CASSLAESARPYEQYF
TGTGCCAGCAGCTTAGCGGAATCGGCGCGTCCTTACGAGCAGTACTTC
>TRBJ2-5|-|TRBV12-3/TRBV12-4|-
CASSSGGPGTRETQYF
TGTGCCAGCAGTTCGGGCGGACCCGGAACTCGAGAGACCCAGTACTTC
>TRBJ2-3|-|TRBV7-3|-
CASSPLLTDTQYF
TGTGCCAGCAGCCCACTCCTCACAGATACGCAGTATTTT
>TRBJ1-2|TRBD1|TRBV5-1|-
CASSLRTGYGERGYTF
TGCGCCAGCAGCTTAAGGACAGGGTACGGGGAGCGTGGCTACACCTTC
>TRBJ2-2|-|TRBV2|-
CASRKDRGGTGELFF
TGTGCCAGCAGGAAGGACAGAGGGGGGACCGGGGAGCTGTTTTTT
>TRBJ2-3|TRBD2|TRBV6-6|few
CASSYLAGGSLDTQYF
TGTGCCAGCAGTTACCTAGCGGGGGGAAGCTTGGATACGCAGTATTTT
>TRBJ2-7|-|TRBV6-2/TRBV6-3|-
CASRNGGGFEQYF
TGTGCCAGCAGGAACGGTGGGGGGTTCGAGCAGTACTTC
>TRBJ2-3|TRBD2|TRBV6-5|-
CASTSSGSHSDTQYF
TGTGCCAGCACATCTAGCGGGAGTCACTCAGATACGCAGTATTTT
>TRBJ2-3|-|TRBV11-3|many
CASSLGGSDTQYF
TGTGCCAGCAGCTTAGGGGGATCAGATACGCAGTATTTT
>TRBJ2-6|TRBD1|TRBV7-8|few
CASSFQGAVGANVLTF
TGTGCCAGCAGCTTTCAGGGGGCGGTTGGGGCCAACGTCCTGACTTTC
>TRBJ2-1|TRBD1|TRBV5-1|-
CASSPDRVADEQFF
TGCGCCAGCAGCCCGGACAGGGTTGCGGATGAGCAGTTCTTC
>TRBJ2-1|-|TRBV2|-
CASSETNYNEQFF
TGTGCCAGCAGTGAGACTAACTACAATGAGCAGTTCTTC
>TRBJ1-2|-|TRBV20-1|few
CSARDRDQRWDYGYTF
TGCAGTGCTAGAGATAGGGACCAACGGTGGGACTATGGCTACACCTTC
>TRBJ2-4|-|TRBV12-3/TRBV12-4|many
CASSLDRVAKNIQYF
TGTGCCAGCAGTTTAGATAGGGTAGCCAAAAACATTCAGTACTTC
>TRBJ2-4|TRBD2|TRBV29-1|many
CSVASGSLSIQYF
TGCAGCGTTGCTAGCGGGAGCCTTAGCATTCAGTACTTC
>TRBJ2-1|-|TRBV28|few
CASSSPFEVGEADNEQFF
TGTGCCAGCAGTTCCCCCTTCGAAGTCGGGGAGGCCGACAATGAGCAGTTCTTC
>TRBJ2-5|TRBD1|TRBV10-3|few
CATLRDRGPQETQYF
TGTGCCACGCTCCGGGACAGGGGCCCCCAAGAGACCCAGTACTTC
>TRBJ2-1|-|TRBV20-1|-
CSATPVELDYNEQFF
TGCAGTGCGACCCCGGTAGAGCTGGACTACAATGAGCAGTTCTTC
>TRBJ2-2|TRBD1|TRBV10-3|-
CAISSDLDRDAGELFF
TGTGCCATCAGTTCCGACCTGGACAGGGATGCCGGGGAGCTGTTTTTT
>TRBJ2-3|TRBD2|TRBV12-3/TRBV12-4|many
CASRAGGTDTQYF
TGTGCCAGCCGCGCGGGAGGCACAGATACGCAGTATTTT
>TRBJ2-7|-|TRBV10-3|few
CASAEGGFTGSYEQYF
TGTGCCAGCGCTGAGGGGGGGTTCACTGGCTCCTACGAGCAGTACTTC
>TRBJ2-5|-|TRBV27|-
CASRRGVAQLSETQYF
TGTGCCAGCAGGAGAGGCGTAGCGCAACTCTCCGAGACCCAGTACTTC
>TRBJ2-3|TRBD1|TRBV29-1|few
CSVLITGGTFTDTQYF
TGCAGCGTTCTGATTACAGGGGGCACCTTCACAGATACGCAGTATTTT
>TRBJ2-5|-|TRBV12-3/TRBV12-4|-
CASSLDGVGETQYF
TGTGCCAGCAGTTTGGACGGGGTGGGAGAGACCCAGTACTTC
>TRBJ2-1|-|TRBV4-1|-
CASSQDPGDNEQFF
TGCGCCAGCAGCCAAGATCCCGGGGACAATGAGCAGTTCTTC
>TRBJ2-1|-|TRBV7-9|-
CVSSPQDEQFF
TGTGTCAGCAGCCCTCAGGACGAGCAGTTCTTC
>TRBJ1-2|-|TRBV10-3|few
CAISPGTHYGYTF
TGTGCCATCAGTCCCGGGACCCACTATGGCTACACCTTC
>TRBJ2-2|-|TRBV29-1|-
CSVEILPNTGELFF
TGCAGCGTTGAAATCCTCCCTAACACCGGGGAGCTGTTTTTT
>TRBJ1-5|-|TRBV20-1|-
CSATRVDSQPQHF
TGCAGTGCTACTAGGGTCGATAGTCAGCCCCAGCATTTT
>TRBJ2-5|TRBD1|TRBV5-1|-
CASSLISQGETQYF
TGCGCCAGCAGCTTGATTTCACAGGGGGAGACCCAGTACTTC
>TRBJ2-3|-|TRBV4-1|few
CASSQARTDPGQYF
TGCGCCAGCAGCCAAGCCCGGACAGATCCCGGGCAGTATTTT
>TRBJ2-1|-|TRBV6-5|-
CASSYRGRAGGSYNEQFF
TGTGCCAGCAGTTACCGGGGACGAGCCGGAGGCTCCTACAATGAGCAGTTCTTC
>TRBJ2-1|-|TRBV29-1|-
CNVGPARVDYNEQFF
TGCAACGTTGGCCCCGCGAGGGTCGACTACAATGAGCAGTTCTTC
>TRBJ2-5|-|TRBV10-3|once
CATSEWGGQETQYF
TGTGCCACCAGTGAGTGGGGAGGCCAAGAGACCCAGTACTTC
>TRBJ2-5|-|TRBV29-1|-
CGVEDYPESEQYF
TGCGGCGTTGAAGACTATCCGGAGAGTGAGCAGTACTTC
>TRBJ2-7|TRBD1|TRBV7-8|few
CASSLQGVSPYEQYF
TGTGCCAGCAGCCTACAGGGGGTGAGTCCCTACGAGCAGTACTTC
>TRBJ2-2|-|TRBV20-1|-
CSARDGGRNDGPGELFF
TGCAGTGCTAGAGATGGGGGCCGTAACGATGGGCCCGGGGAGCTGTTTTTT
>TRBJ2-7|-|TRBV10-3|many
CAISSPEGFYEQYF
TGTGCCATCAGCTCCCCGGAGGGTTTCTACGAGCAGTACTTC
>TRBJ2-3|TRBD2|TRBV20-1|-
CSATSGRRDTQYF
TGCAGTGCTACCAGCGGGAGGCGAGATACGCAGTATTTT
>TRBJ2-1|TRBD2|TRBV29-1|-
CSVAGLAGVNEQFF
TGCAGCGTAGCGGGACTAGCGGGAGTTAATGAGCAGTTCTTC
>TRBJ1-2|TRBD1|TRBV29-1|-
CSAGTGENYGYTF
TGCAGCGCCGGGACAGGGGAGAACTATGGCTACACCTTC
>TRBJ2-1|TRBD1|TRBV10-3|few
CAIRETGTGDYNEQFF
TGTGCCATCAGAGAAACCGGGACAGGGGACTACAATGAGCAGTTCTTC
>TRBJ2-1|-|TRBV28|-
CASSWRQDPYNEQFF
TGTGCCAGCAGTTGGAGACAGGACCCCTACAATGAGCAGTTCTTC
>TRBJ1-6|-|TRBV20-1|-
CSANPRLHF
TGCAGTGCTAACCCACGGCTCCACTTT